This is a list of T cell receptor beta chains from one sample in a study of blood T cell repertoires in COVID-19. Clones were read by immunoSEQ multiplex PCR, and TCRdb kept only the in-frame ones, dropping some. The sample has about 110,000 clones, around nine tenths seen once. Sample: peripheral blood. These receptors all stem from a woman in her forties or fifties with acute or convalescent COVID-19. CDR3s include the opening cysteine and the closing phenylalanine or tryptophan. The D gene is left open where the match is weak. Part of the rows lack a size; the others show once, few, many or a class for expanded clones.

j_call clone_size v_call d_call cdr3_nt cdr3_aa
TRBJ2-5 - TRBV11-2 - TGTGCCAGCAGCTTAAATTTCATTAGTTCCGAGACCCAGTACTTC CASSLNFISSETQYF
TRBJ2-2 - TRBV11-3 - TGTGCCAGCAACCAAAGGAGGCGGGGCGGGGAGCTGTTTTTT CASNQRRRGGELFF
TRBJ1-2 few TRBV28 TRBD1 TGTGCCACCTCAGGGGGCAGTAACTATGGCTACACCTTC CATSGGSNYGYTF
TRBJ1-3 - TRBV7-2 - TGTGCCAGCAGCTCCTATGCGGGGAGGGGGTCTGGAAACACCATATATTTT CASSSYAGRGSGNTIYF
TRBJ2-1 - TRBV3-1/TRBV3-2 - TGTGCCAGCAGCCTCGGGCAGGGTAAGCAGTTCTTC CASSLGQGKQFF
TRBJ2-1 - TRBV5-4 TRBD2 TGTGCCTCGACGTTAGCGGGATCCTACAATGAGCAGTTCTTC CASTLAGSYNEQFF
TRBJ1-4 - TRBV19 TRBD1 TGTGCCAGTAGTTGGACAGGGTCTAATGAAAAACTGTTTTTT CASSWTGSNEKLFF
TRBJ2-1 - TRBV5-1 - TGCGCCAGCAGCCGGGGGGCAGCTCGAGGCGGTGAGCAGTTCTTC CASSRGAARGGEQFF
TRBJ2-7 - TRBV19 TRBD1 TGTGCCAGTTCAAACCGGGACAGCTACGAGCAGTACTTC CASSNRDSYEQYF
TRBJ1-1 - TRBV2 TRBD1 TGTGCCAGCATCCGTGGAGGGGGCGCGGTCACTGAAGCTTTCTTT CASIRGGGAVTEAFF
TRBJ1-2 - TRBV18 TRBD1 TGTGCCAGCTCACCGGGACAGGGGGCGCGAGGCTACACCTTC CASSPGQGARGYTF
TRBJ1-2 - TRBV11-2 TRBD1 TGTGCCAGCAGCCCCAATCGGGACAGATTGAGCGGCTACACCTTC CASSPNRDRLSGYTF
TRBJ2-7 - TRBV2 - TGTGCCAGCAGTTCCTTACAAGGGGTGGGCGAGCAGTACTTC CASSSLQGVGEQYF
TRBJ1-5 - TRBV12-3/TRBV12-4 TRBD1 TGTGCCAGCAGGGAGACAGGGGTCCAGCCCCAGCATTTT CASRETGVQPQHF
TRBJ1-5 - TRBV15 - TGTGCCACCAGCAGAGATCAGGGGCCGAATCAGCCCCAGCATTTT CATSRDQGPNQPQHF
TRBJ2-5 - TRBV11-2 TRBD2 TGTGCCAGCAGCAATCCCGCGCCCGGGGGGGCTGAGACCCAGTACTTC CASSNPAPGGAETQYF
TRBJ2-5 - TRBV5-1 TRBD1 TGCGCCAGCAGCTTATCAGGGGGCCGTGAGACCCAGTACTTC CASSLSGGRETQYF
TRBJ2-1 - TRBV19 - TGTGCCAGTAGACCAACTAGAGCCGGCGAGCAGTTCTTC CASRPTRAGEQFF
TRBJ1-6 - TRBV5-6 - TGTGCCAGCAGCTTTTCGGGTCCGGTGGCACCCCTCCACTTT CASSFSGPVAPLHF
TRBJ2-3 - TRBV27 - TGTGCCAGCAAGAAGCAGGGGCGCACAGATACGCAGTATTTT CASKKQGRTDTQYF
TRBJ2-2 - TRBV24-1 - TGTGCCACCAGTCGGTCAACTACTTCGAACACCGGGGAGCTGTTTTTT CATSRSTTSNTGELFF
TRBJ1-5 - TRBV7-2 - TGTGCCAGCAGCATACAGGATCAGCCCCAGCATTTT CASSIQDQPQHF
TRBJ2-3 - TRBV27 - TGTGCCAGCAGTTCCAAAATAATCCTAGCGGAAGGAGGGGGGGCAGATACGCAGTATTTT CASSSKIILAEGGGADTQYF
TRBJ1-4 - TRBV9 - TGTGCCAGCAGCGGGGGGGACGGTAATGAAAAACTGTTTTTT CASSGGDGNEKLFF
TRBJ2-7 - TRBV5-1 - TGCGCCAGCAGCGTCACAGGGTACGAGCAGTACTTC CASSVTGYEQYF
TRBJ2-3 - TRBV4-1 TRBD2 TGCGCCAGCAGCCAAGCGAGCGGGAGGGCCGGGGAGAAGGATACGCAGTATTTT CASSQASGRAGEKDTQYF
TRBJ1-6 - TRBV10-3 - TGTGCCATCAGTGAGGAGTCCCAGGGTATGCGGTCACCCCTCCACTTT CAISEESQGMRSPLHF
TRBJ2-5 - TRBV24-1 TRBD1 TGTGCCACCAGTGATCCGACAGGGTTTCAAGAGACCCAGTACTTC CATSDPTGFQETQYF
TRBJ2-7 - TRBV3-1/TRBV3-2 TRBD2 TGTGCCAGCAGCCAACACGGCGGGAGCACCTACGAGCAGTACTTC CASSQHGGSTYEQYF
TRBJ1-1 - TRBV30 TRBD1 TGTGCCGGAAAACAGGGGGGGTCGACTGAAGCTTTCTTT CAGKQGGSTEAFF
TRBJ1-2 once TRBV30 - TGTGCCTGGACCCTAACCCGCTATGGCTACACCTTC CAWTLTRYGYTF
TRBJ2-2 - TRBV3-1/TRBV3-2 - TGTGCCAGCAGGACCCGCGGAGGGGCGGGCACCGGGGAGCTGTTTTTT CASRTRGGAGTGELFF
TRBJ2-1 - TRBV19 TRBD2 TGTGCCAGTAGTATAGACACACCGGGACTAGCGGGAAGCTACAATGAGCAGTTCTTC CASSIDTPGLAGSYNEQFF
TRBJ1-5 - TRBV5-8 TRBD1 TGTGCCAGCAGCCGCACAGGGGCGGGGGGTCAGCCCCAGCATTTT CASSRTGAGGQPQHF
TRBJ2-3 few TRBV2 - TGTGCCAGCAGTGAGGGTCTCAGGAATTCGGGCACAGATACGCAGTATTTT CASSEGLRNSGTDTQYF
TRBJ1-2 - TRBV6-1 - TGTGCCAGCAGTGAAGAGGGGGGGCTTGGTGGCTACACCTTC CASSEEGGLGGYTF
TRBJ2-3 - TRBV29-1 - TGCAGCGTTGTGGTGACTACCCTCGCGGATACGCAGTATTTT CSVVVTTLADTQYF
TRBJ2-7 once TRBV20-1 - TGCAGTGCTAGCCTCTCCTACGAGCAGTACTTC CSASLSYEQYF
TRBJ1-5 - TRBV15 - TGTGCCACCAGCAGAGGAGGGGGTTTTACGCCCCAGCATTTT CATSRGGGFTPQHF
TRBJ2-7 - TRBV11-2 TRBD1 TGTGCCAGCAGCCCGGACAGGGGAGAACTCTACGAGCAGTACTTC CASSPDRGELYEQYF
TRBJ2-3 - TRBV7-9 TRBD2 TGTGCCAGCAGCTTTGATCCCATAGCGGGAGGAAGGAGCGGGGATACGCAGTATTTT CASSFDPIAGGRSGDTQYF
TRBJ1-4 few TRBV5-5 TRBD1 TGTGCCAGCAGCCAAGACAGGGGTTTGCCAACTAATGAAAAACTGTTTTTT CASSQDRGLPTNEKLFF
TRBJ2-1 - TRBV24-1 TRBD2 TGTGCCACCAGTGATTTAGCGGGAGGGTGGGATGAGCAGTTCTTC CATSDLAGGWDEQFF
TRBJ1-2 - TRBV3-1/TRBV3-2 - TGTGCCAGCAGCCAGGGCTTCGGACGGGCTTCGGGAGGCTACACCTTC CASSQGFGRASGGYTF
TRBJ2-6 - TRBV2 - TGTGCCAGCACCCCAGGGGTGACTGGGGCCAACGTCCTGACTTTC CASTPGVTGANVLTF
TRBJ2-3 many TRBV7-9 - TGTGCCAGCAGCTTCACGACAGGCGCTAGCACAGATACGCAGTATTTT CASSFTTGASTDTQYF
TRBJ2-2 - TRBV7-9 - TGTGCCAGCAGCTCGACAGGAATTGGCGGGGAGCTGTTTTTT CASSSTGIGGELFF
TRBJ2-5 - TRBV6-4 TRBD2 TGTGCCAGCAGTGACTTGGCTAGCGGGAGCCGTGGCCAAGAGACCCAGTACTTC CASSDLASGSRGQETQYF
TRBJ2-1 - TRBV6-4 TRBD2 TGTGCCAGCAGTGTCGGACTAGCGGTTGGTGAGCAGTTCTTC CASSVGLAVGEQFF
TRBJ1-5 - TRBV28 - TGTGCCAGCAGCGTGGACTCGTCTAGCAATCAGCCCCAGCATTTT CASSVDSSSNQPQHF
TRBJ2-7 - TRBV19 TRBD2 TGTGCCAGTAGTAGATCCGGGACTAGCGGGAGTGCAAGCTCCTACGAGCAGTACTTC CASSRSGTSGSASSYEQYF
TRBJ1-1 - TRBV9 TRBD1 TGTGCCAGCAGCGTAGGGCTGACAGGGGGCACTGAAGCTTTCTTT CASSVGLTGGTEAFF
TRBJ2-7 - TRBV6-1 TRBD2 TGTGCCAGCAGTGAAGGGACTAGCCGCAGGGAGCAGTACTTC CASSEGTSRREQYF
TRBJ2-5 - TRBV5-1 TRBD2 TGCGCCAGCAGCTTGGGTAGCGGGAGGGATGAGACCCAGTACTTC CASSLGSGRDETQYF
TRBJ2-1 - TRBV7-9 - TGTGCCAGCAGCTCCAACCAGGGGCGGAATGAGCAGTTCTTC CASSSNQGRNEQFF
TRBJ2-1 few TRBV5-1 TRBD2 TGCGCCAGCAGCTTGGTCCCTTCCGGGACTAGCGACGAACTGGGGAATGAGCAGTTCTTC CASSLVPSGTSDELGNEQFF
TRBJ2-2 - TRBV19 - TGTGCCAGTAGTATGAGCAGGGAGGCCGGGGAGCTGTTTTTT CASSMSREAGELFF